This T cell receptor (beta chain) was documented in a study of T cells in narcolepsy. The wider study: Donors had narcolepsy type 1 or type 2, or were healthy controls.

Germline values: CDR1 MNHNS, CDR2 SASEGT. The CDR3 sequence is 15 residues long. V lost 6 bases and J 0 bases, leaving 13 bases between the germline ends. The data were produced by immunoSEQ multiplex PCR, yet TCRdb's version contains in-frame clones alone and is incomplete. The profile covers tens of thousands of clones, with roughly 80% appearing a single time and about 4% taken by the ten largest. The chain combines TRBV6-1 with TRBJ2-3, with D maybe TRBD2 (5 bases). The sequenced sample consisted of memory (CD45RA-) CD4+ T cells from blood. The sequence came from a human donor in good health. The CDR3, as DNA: TGTGCCAGCAGCGGTGGACTCATTAGCACAGATACGCAGTATTTT. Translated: CASSGGLISTDTQYF.